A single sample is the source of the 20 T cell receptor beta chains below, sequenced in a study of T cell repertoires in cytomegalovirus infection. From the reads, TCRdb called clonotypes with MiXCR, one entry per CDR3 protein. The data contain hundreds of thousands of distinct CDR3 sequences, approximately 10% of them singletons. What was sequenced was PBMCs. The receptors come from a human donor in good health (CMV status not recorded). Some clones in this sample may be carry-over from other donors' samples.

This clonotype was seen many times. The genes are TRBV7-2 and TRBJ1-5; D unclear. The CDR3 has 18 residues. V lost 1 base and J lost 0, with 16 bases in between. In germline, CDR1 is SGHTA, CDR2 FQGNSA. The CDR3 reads CASSLDPMGAYSNQPQHF. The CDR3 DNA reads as TGTGCCAGCAGCTTAGACCCCATGGGTGCCTATAGCAATCAGCCCCAGCATTTT.

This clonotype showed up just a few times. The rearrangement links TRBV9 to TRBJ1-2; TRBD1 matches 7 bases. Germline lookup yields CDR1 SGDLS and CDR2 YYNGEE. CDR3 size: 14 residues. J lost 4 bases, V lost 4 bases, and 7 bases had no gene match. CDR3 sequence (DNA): TGTGCCAGCAGCCCCGGACAGGTGCGCTATGGCTACACCTTC. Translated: CASSPGQVRYGYTF.

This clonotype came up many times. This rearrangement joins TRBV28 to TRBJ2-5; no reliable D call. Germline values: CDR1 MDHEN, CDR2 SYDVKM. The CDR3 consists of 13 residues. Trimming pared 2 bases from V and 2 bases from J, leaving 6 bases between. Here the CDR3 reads CASSLTIQETQYF. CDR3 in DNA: TGTGCCAGCAGTTTAACCATTCAAGAGACCCAGTACTTC.

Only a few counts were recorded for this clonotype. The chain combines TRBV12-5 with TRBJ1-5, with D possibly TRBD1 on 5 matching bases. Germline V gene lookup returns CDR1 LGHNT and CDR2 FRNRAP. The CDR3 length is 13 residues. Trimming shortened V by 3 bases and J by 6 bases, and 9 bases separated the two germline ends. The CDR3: CASGFQGGQPQHF. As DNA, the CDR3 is TGTGCTAGTGGTTTCCAGGGCGGTCAGCCCCAGCATTTT.

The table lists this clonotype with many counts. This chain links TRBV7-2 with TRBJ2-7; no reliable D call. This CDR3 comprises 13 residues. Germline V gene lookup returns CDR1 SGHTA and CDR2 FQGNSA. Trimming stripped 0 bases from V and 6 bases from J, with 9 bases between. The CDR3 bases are TGTGCCAGCAGCTTAGCCGTAGTTCGCGAGCAGTACTTC. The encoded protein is CASSLAVVREQYF.

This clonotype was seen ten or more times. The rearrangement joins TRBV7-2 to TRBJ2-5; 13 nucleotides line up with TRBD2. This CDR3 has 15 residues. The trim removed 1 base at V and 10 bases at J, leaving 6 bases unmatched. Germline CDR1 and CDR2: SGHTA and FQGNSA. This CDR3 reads CASSLVGTSGVYQYF. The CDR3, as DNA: TGTGCCAGCAGCTTAGTAGGGACTAGCGGGGTTTACCAGTACTTC.

CDR3 sequence: CASSRSGGFSYNEQFF. The DNA of the CDR3 is TGTGCCAGCAGCCGCAGCGGGGGGTTCTCCTACAATGAGCAGTTCTTC. This rearrangement joins TRBV14 to TRBJ2-1; 9 nucleotides align to TRBD2. V was clipped by 4 bases and J by 0 bases; unmatched bases: 4. Germline V gene data show CDR1 as SGHDN and CDR2 as FVKESK. This CDR3 is 16 amino acids long.

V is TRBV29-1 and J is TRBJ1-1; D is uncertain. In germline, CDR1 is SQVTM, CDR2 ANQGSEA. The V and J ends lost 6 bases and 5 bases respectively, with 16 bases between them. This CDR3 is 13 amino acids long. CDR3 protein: CSVNTRRLTEAFF. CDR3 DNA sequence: TGCAGCGTAAATACCAGGAGATTAACTGAAGCTTTCTTT.

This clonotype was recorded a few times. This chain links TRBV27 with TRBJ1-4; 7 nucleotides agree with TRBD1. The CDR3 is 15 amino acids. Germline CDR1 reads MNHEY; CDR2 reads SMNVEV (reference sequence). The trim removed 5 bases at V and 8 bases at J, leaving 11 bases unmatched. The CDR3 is CASSPVQGTGEKLFF. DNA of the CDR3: TGTGCCAGCAGTCCCGTACAGGGGACGGGGGAAAAACTGTTTTTT.

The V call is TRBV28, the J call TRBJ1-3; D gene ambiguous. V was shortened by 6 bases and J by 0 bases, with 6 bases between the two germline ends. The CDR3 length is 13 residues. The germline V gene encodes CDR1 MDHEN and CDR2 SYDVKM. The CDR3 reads CASRFTSGNTIYF. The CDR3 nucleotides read TGTGCCAGCAGGTTTACCTCTGGAAACACCATATATTTT.

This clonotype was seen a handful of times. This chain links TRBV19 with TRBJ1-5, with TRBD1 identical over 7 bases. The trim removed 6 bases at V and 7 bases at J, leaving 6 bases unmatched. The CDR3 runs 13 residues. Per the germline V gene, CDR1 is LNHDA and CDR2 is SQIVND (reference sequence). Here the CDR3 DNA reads TGTGCCAGTAGACGACAGGGAGACCAGCCCCAGCATTTT. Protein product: CASRRQGDQPQHF.

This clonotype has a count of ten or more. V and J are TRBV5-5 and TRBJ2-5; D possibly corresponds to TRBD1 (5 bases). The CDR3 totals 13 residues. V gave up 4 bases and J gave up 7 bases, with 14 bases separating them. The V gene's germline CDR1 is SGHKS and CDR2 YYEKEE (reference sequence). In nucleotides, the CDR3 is TGTGCCAGCAGCCGGTCAGTCCAGGGGACCCAGTACTTC. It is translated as CASSRSVQGTQYF.

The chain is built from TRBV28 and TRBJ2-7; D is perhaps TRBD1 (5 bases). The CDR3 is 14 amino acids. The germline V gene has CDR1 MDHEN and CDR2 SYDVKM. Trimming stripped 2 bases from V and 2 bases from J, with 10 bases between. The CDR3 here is CASSLGRQPYEQYF. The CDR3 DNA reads TGTGCCAGCAGTTTAGGGCGACAGCCCTACGAGCAGTACTTC.

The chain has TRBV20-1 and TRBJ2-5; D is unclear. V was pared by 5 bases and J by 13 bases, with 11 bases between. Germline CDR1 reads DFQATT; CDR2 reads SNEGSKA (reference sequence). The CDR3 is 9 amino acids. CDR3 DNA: TGCAGTGCTGACACTTTCCCGTACTTC. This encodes CSADTFPYF.

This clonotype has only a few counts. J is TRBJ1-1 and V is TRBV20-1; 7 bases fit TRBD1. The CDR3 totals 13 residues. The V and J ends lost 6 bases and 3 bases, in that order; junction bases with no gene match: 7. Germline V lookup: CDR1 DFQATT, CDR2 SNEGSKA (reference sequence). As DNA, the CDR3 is TGCAGTGCAATCCCCGGGACAGACACTGAAGCTTTCTTT. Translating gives CSAIPGTDTEAFF.

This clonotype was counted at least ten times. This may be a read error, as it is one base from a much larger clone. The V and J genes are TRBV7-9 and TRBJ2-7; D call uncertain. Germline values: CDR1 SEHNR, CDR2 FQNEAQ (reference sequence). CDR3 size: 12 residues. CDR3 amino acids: CASSLVSSEQYF. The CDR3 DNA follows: TGTGCCAGCAGCTTAGTATCCTCCGAGCAGTACTTC.

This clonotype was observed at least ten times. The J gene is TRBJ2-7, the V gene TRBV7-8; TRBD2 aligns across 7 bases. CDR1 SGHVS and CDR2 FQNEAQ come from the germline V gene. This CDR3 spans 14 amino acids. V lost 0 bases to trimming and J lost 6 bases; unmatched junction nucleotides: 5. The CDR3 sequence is CASSLAGGPAEQYF. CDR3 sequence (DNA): TGTGCCAGCAGCTTAGCGGGAGGGCCCGCCGAGCAGTACTTC.

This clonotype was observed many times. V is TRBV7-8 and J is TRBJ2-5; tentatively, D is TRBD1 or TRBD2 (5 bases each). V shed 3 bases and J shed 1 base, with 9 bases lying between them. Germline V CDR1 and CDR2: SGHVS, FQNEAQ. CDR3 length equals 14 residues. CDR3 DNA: TGTGCCAGCAGCTTCTGGGACCTCCAAGAGACCCAGTACTTC. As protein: CASSFWDLQETQYF.

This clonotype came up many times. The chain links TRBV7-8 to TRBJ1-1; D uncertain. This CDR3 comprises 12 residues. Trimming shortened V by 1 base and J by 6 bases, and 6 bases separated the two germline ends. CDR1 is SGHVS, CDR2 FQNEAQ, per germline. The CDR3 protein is CASSLGVAEAFF. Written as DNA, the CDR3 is TGTGCCAGCAGCTTAGGAGTCGCTGAAGCTTTCTTT.

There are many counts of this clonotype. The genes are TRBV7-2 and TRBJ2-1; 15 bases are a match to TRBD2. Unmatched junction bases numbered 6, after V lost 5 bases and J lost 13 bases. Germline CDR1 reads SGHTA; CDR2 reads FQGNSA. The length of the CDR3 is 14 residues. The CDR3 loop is CASSPRTSGRAQFF. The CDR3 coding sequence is TGTGCCAGCAGCCCACGGACTAGCGGGAGGGCCCAGTTCTTC.